This T cell receptor beta chain was retrieved from a study of Graves' ophthalmopathy and Graves' hyperthyroidism. Background on the study: The authors collected peripheral blood at initial diagnosis, before any treatment.

This CDR3 has 12 amino acids. CDR1 SEHNR and CDR2 FQNEAQ come from the germline V gene (reference sequence). Trimming shortened V by 5 bases and J by 6 bases, and 8 bases separated the two germline ends. This clonotype was detected only a few times. In this cohort, patients with other autoimmune diseases, uncontrolled infections, pregnancy or lactation were excluded. RNA transcripts were the source from which TCR beta CDR3 regions were amplified. RT-PCR with HTBI primers came first, then second-round multiplex PCR. TCRdb reanalysed the multiplex PCR reads using MiXCR and keeps one entry per CDR3 protein. The sample records 260,000 or so distinct CDR3 sequences, less than 55% being singletons.

The genes are TRBV7-9 and TRBJ1-5; no clear D gene. This TCR was recovered from an adult man with Graves' ophthalmopathy. The sequencing sample was made of peripheral blood. The DNA for the CDR3 is TGTGCCAGCAGCGCCGGGTTTCAGCCCCAGCATTTT. This encodes CASSAGFQPQHF.